Shown below are 31 T cell receptor beta chains from a single sample sequenced in a study of shared clonotypes between healthy human individuals. Only in-frame clones appear in the TCRdb table, and some are missing; sequencing was by immunoSEQ multiplex PCR. The data show around 690,000 clones, about 90% seen once. The sequenced material came from memory CD8+ T cells from PBMCs. Subset here: CD45RO+ cells pooled with CCR7-negative TemRA cells. The receptors here all came from a young man in good health. Some clones in this sample may be carry-over from other donors' samples.

The chain carries TRBV6-1 and TRBJ1-2; D gene unclear. With 6 bases removed from V and 8 bases from J, the gap between germline ends came to 13 bases. This CDR3 contains 12 residues. From germline, CDR1 is MNHNS and CDR2 SASEGT. CDR3 amino acids: CASRASGGGYTF. The CDR3 nucleotides read TGTGCCAGCAGGGCGTCAGGAGGGGGCTACACCTTC.

J is TRBJ2-1 and V is TRBV27; 14 bases align to TRBD2. From germline, CDR1 is MNHEY and CDR2 SMNVEV (reference sequence). CDR3 size: 18 residues. After removal of 2 bases from V and 4 bases from J, the junction contained 7 bases not matched to a gene. CDR3: CASSLPTTSGRVYNEQFF. CDR3 in DNA: TGTGCCAGCAGTTTACCAACGACTAGCGGGAGGGTGTACAATGAGCAGTTCTTC.

There are a few counts of this clone. This chain connects TRBV9 to TRBJ2-1; 8 bases agree with TRBD1. Germline-derived CDR1 and CDR2 are SGDLS and YYNGEE. V shed 3 bases, J shed 0 bases, and the junction held 2 bases outside the gene matches. This CDR3 comprises 15 residues. The CDR3 region has the DNA TGTGCCAGCAGCGCCACAGGGGGCTCCTACAATGAGCAGTTCTTC. Translated, it gives CASSATGGSYNEQFF.

This chain links TRBV5-1 with TRBJ2-7; tentatively, D is TRBD2 (7 bases). Looked up from germline, CDR1 is SGHRS and CDR2 is YFSETQ. Trimming removed 0 bases from V and 5 bases from J, with 12 bases in between. The CDR3 consists of 14 residues. Written as DNA, the CDR3 is TGCGCCAGCAGCTTGGAGGGGGGGCTCAACGAGCAGTACTTC. Amino acid sequence: CASSLEGGLNEQYF. Full variable domain (rest looked up from reference TRBV5-1 and TRBJ2-7): KAGVTQTPRYLIKTRGQQVTLSCSPISGHRSVSWYQQTPGQGLQFLFEYFSETQRNKGNFPGRFSGRQFSNSRSEMNVSTLELGDSALYLCASSLEGGLNEQYFGPGTRLTVT.

This chain joins TRBV5-1 and TRBJ2-1; D is possibly TRBD1 (5 bases). Germline assignment: CDR1 SGHRS and CDR2 YFSETQ. With 0 bases removed from V and 10 bases from J, the gap between germline ends came to 11 bases. The length of the CDR3 is 13 residues. The CDR3 spells CASSLVGAEEQFF. CDR3 bases: TGCGCCAGCAGCTTGGTAGGGGCCGAAGAGCAGTTCTTC.

The genes are TRBV9 and TRBJ2-2; D remains ambiguous. CDR1 is SGDLS and CDR2 is YYNGEE in the germline V gene. Trimming left V 4 bases short and J 3 bases short, with 25 bases between. This CDR3 is built from 19 residues. For the CDR3, the DNA is TGTGCCAGCAGCCCTATCATTCCCACTTTGGTAACGGACACCGGGGAGCTGTTTTTT. This encodes CASSPIIPTLVTDTGELFF.

This rearrangement joins TRBV7-3 to TRBJ2-7, with 9 bases matching TRBD2. Germline-derived CDR1 and CDR2 are SGHTA and FQGTGA. The CDR3 contains 13 residues. Trimming took 6 bases from V and 6 from J; bases not matched to a gene: 6. The CDR3 protein is CASSASGIREQYF. The CDR3 nucleotides read TGTGCCAGCAGTGCTAGCGGGATTCGCGAGCAGTACTTC.

The gene calls are TRBV7-9 and TRBJ2-1, with D perhaps matching TRBD2 (5 bases). This CDR3 region has 13 residues. CDR1 SEHNR and CDR2 FQNEAQ come from the germline V gene (reference sequence). The V gene lost 0 bases and the J gene lost 8 bases, with 8 bases spanning the gap. CDR3 sequence: CASSLAGVDEQFF. DNA of the CDR3: TGTGCCAGCAGCTTAGCGGGAGTGGATGAGCAGTTCTTC.

This clone was seen a single time. This rearrangement joins TRBV28 to TRBJ2-5, with D possibly matching TRBD2 (5 bases). The CDR3 runs 16 residues. Trimming stripped 2 bases from V and 2 bases from J, with 15 bases between. Germline V gives CDR1 MDHEN, CDR2 SYDVKM. CDR3 DNA: TGTGCCAGCAGTTTAGGGAGTAGGGCGAAACAAGAGACCCAGTACTTC. Its protein is CASSLGSRAKQETQYF.

The chain employs TRBV7-8 and TRBJ2-1; the match to TRBD2 covers 8 bases. V shed 5 bases, J shed 5 bases, and the junction held 8 bases outside the gene matches. The V gene's germline CDR1 is SGHVS and CDR2 FQNEAQ. The CDR3 contains 15 residues. The CDR3, as DNA: TGTGCCAGCAGCATCAGCGGGAGAAGGGACAATGAGCAGTTCTTC. Amino acid sequence: CASSISGRRDNEQFF.

The V call is TRBV6-5, the J call TRBJ2-7, with D possibly being TRBD1 or TRBD2 (5 bases each). The CDR3 is 14 residues long. Germline CDR1 reads MNHEY; CDR2 reads SVGAGI. V gave up 5 bases and J gave up 0 bases, with 11 bases separating them. DNA for the CDR3: TGTGCCAGCAGTAACCGGGACGGCTCCTACGAGCAGTACTTC. Encoded protein: CASSNRDGSYEQYF.

This clone was detected once. The chain employs TRBV9 and TRBJ2-1; TRBD2 aligns across 9 bases. The J segment lost 2 bases and the V segment lost 4 bases, leaving 16 bases of the junction unmatched. The CDR3 runs 19 residues. CDR1 and CDR2 (germline): SGDLS, YYNGEE. The CDR3 region is CASSPGRAGGPGPYNEQFF. Here the CDR3 DNA reads TGTGCCAGCAGCCCCGGTCGAGCGGGAGGCCCGGGACCCTACAATGAGCAGTTCTTC.

The chain combines TRBV10-3 with TRBJ1-3, with TRBD1 identical over 9 bases. Trimming removed 6 bases from V and 4 bases from J; junction bases left unmatched: 7. This CDR3 is 15 amino acids long. CDR1 ENHRY and CDR2 SYGVKD come from the germline V gene. The CDR3 protein is CAIREQGATGNTIYF. CDR3 nucleotides: TGTGCCATCAGAGAACAGGGGGCGACAGGAAACACCATATATTTT.

The chain couples TRBV29-1 to TRBJ2-3; TRBD2 is a possible D gene (6 bases). Germline CDR1 and CDR2: SQVTM and ANQGSEA. This CDR3 contains 16 residues. V was shortened by 2 bases and J by 3 bases, with 18 bases between the two germline ends. This chain's CDR3 is CSVETPGEAGTDTQYF. CDR3 nucleotide sequence: TGCAGCGTTGAAACCCCCGGGGAGGCGGGAACAGATACGCAGTATTTT.

The chain carries TRBV27 and TRBJ2-1; D tentatively reads TRBD1 or TRBD2 (5 bases each). Looked up from germline, CDR1 is MNHEY and CDR2 is SMNVEV (reference sequence). V was shortened by 5 bases and J by 3 bases, with 14 bases between the two germline ends. The CDR3 spans 15 residues. CDR3 DNA: TGTGCCAGCAGTCCCATCGGGGCGATCTACAATGAGCAGTTCTTC. It specifies CASSPIGAIYNEQFF.

This clone was counted a single time. The J gene is TRBJ2-2, the V gene TRBV28, with TRBD1 matching 10 bases. Per germline, CDR1 MDHEN and CDR2 SYDVKM. Germline trimming cut 4 bases from V and 4 bases from J; bases unmatched to any gene: 6. CDR3 size: 16 residues. CDR3 sequence reads: CASSYRDRGFTGELFF. DNA of the CDR3: TGTGCCAGCAGTTACCGGGACAGGGGCTTCACCGGGGAGCTGTTTTTT.

Remarks on this clone: Additional DNA sequences in this sample encode the identical CDR3. The chain employs TRBV4-1 and TRBJ1-5; TRBD1 is a possible D gene (5 bases). Trimming cost V 3 bases and J 7 bases, with 13 bases left between them. CDR1 is MGHRA and CDR2 is YSYEKL in the germline V gene. This CDR3 spans 14 amino acids. The CDR3 bases are TGCGCCAGCAGCCAGAGGCAGGGAGACCAGCCCCAGCATTTT. This translates into CASSQRQGDQPQHF.

The V call is TRBV7-2, the J call TRBJ1-1; D gene ambiguous. Germline V gene data show CDR1 as SGHTA and CDR2 as FQGNSA. Trimming stripped 2 bases from V and 3 bases from J, with 10 bases between. This CDR3 is built from 14 residues. DNA for the CDR3: TGTGCCAGCAGCTTAATTATAATGGACACTGAAGCTTTCTTT. This gives the protein CASSLIIMDTEAFF.

The CDR3 here is CAISGGGSTSYGYTF. CDR3 sequence (DNA): TGTGCCATCAGTGGGGGGGGCAGTACAAGCTATGGCTACACCTTC. The rearrangement links TRBV10-3 to TRBJ1-2, with D perhaps TRBD1 (6 bases). Germline V gene sequence: CDR1 ENHRY, CDR2 SYGVKD. The ends were cut back, 4 bases at V and 4 bases at J, with 16 bases in the middle. This CDR3 is 15 amino acids long.

This sequence joins TRBV7-9 and TRBJ2-2; no definite D call. Per the germline V gene, CDR1 is SEHNR and CDR2 is FQNEAQ (reference sequence). The CDR3 is made up of 11 amino acids. V lost 4 bases and J 6 bases, leaving 3 bases between the germline ends. The CDR3 region is CASSWAGELFF. The CDR3 region has the DNA TGTGCCAGCAGCTGGGCCGGGGAGCTGTTTTTT.

The chain links TRBV2 to TRBJ2-5; D gene ambiguous. CDR1 and CDR2 from the germline V gene are SNHLY and FYNNEI. V dropped 7 bases and J dropped 5 bases, with 17 bases sitting between them. This CDR3 has 14 residues. In DNA, the CDR3 is TGTGCCAGCATACCCACAGTGATGCAGGAGACCCAGTACTTC. Translating gives CASIPTVMQETQYF.

The chain carries TRBV5-8 and TRBJ2-1; D perhaps matches TRBD1 (5 bases). This CDR3 spans 15 amino acids. Trimming removed 1 base at V and 6 bases at J, with 14 bases between. In germline, CDR1 is SGHTS, CDR2 YDEGEE. DNA for the CDR3: TGTGCCAGCAGCTTGTTGGCAGGGAAGGCCAATGAGCAGTTCTTC. Translation gives CASSLLAGKANEQFF. The complete variable domain, with remaining parts taken from reference TRBV5-8 and TRBJ2-1, reads EAGVTQSPTHLIKTRGQQATLRCSPISGHTSVYWYQQALGLGLQFLLWYDEGEERNRGNFPPRFSGRQFPNYSSELNVNALELEDSALYLCASSLLAGKANEQFFGPGTRLTVL.

The V call is TRBV11-3, the J call TRBJ2-7, with 8 bases identical to TRBD1. V dropped 4 bases and J dropped 2; count of bases not matched to a gene: 7. Germline V gene data show CDR1 as SGHNT and CDR2 as YENEEA. This CDR3 contains 15 residues. The CDR3 here is CASSYQGASPYEQYF. The CDR3 DNA reads as TGTGCCAGCAGCTACCAGGGGGCCTCACCCTACGAGCAGTACTTC.

This clone occurred once. The chain uses TRBV12-5 and TRBJ1-2; D is unresolved. The germline V gene has CDR1 LGHNT and CDR2 FRNRAP. The CDR3 consists of 14 residues. The V gene lost 6 bases and the J gene lost 3 bases, with 14 bases spanning the gap. CDR3 DNA sequence: TGTGCTAGTGGCCCCGACGGTCCGTACTATGGCTACACCTTC. Translating it yields CASGPDGPYYGYTF.

For the CDR3, the DNA is TGTGCCTGGAGTGCAGCACCATGGACAGAGAGGGACTATGGCTACACCTTC. Its translation is CAWSAAPWTERDYGYTF. The V gene is TRBV30, the J gene TRBJ1-2, with a weak D call TRBD1 (6 bases). The CDR3 contains 17 residues. V was trimmed by 1 base and J by 3 bases, leaving 21 bases between them. CDR1 is GTSNPN, CDR2 SVGIG, per germline (reference sequence). The complete variable domain, with remaining parts taken from reference TRBV30 and TRBJ1-2, reads SQTIHQWPATLVQPVGSPLSLECTVEGTSNPNLYWYRQAAGRGLQLLFYSVGIGQISSEVPQNLSASRPQDRQFILSSKKLLLSDSGFYLCAWSAAPWTERDYGYTFGSGTRLTVV.

The rearrangement uses TRBV27 and TRBJ2-7; 9 nucleotides align to TRBD2. The CDR3 is 15 amino acids. V shed 5 bases, J shed 9 bases, and the junction held 14 bases outside the gene matches. The germline gives CDR1 MNHEY, CDR2 SMNVEV (reference sequence). In nucleotides, the CDR3 is TGTGCCAGCAGTCAGGCCGGCGGGAGGGCCCAACGGCAGTACTTC. This encodes CASSQAGGRAQRQYF.

Written as DNA, the CDR3 is TGTGCCACCAGCCCCCTCGGACGATTCACAGATACGCAGTATTTT. Its translation is CATSPLGRFTDTQYF. This rearrangement joins TRBV15 to TRBJ2-3; no clear D. CDR1 is LNHNV, CDR2 YYDKDF, per germline (reference sequence). This CDR3 contains 15 residues. Trimming cost V 5 bases and J 2 bases, with 14 bases left between them.

Here the CDR3 reads CASSLGQGPYEQYF. The DNA of the CDR3 is TGTGCCAGCAGCTTAGGACAGGGCCCCTACGAGCAGTACTTC. The gene calls are TRBV11-1 and TRBJ2-7, with 7 bases fitting TRBD1. This CDR3 has 14 amino acids. Looked up from germline, CDR1 is SGHAT and CDR2 is FQDESV (reference sequence). J was trimmed by 2 bases and V by 1 base; bases with no gene match: 2.

V and J are TRBV7-9 and TRBJ1-6; TRBD1 matches at 8 bases. Trimming removed 5 bases from V and 2 bases from J; junction bases left unmatched: 5. The CDR3 totals 16 residues. Germline V gives CDR1 SEHNR, CDR2 FQNEAQ (reference sequence). This chain's CDR3 is CASSHRQGTYNSPLHF. The CDR3 DNA reads as TGTGCCAGCAGCCATCGACAGGGGACCTATAATTCACCCCTCCACTTT.

This clone came up once. This chain links TRBV4-3 with TRBJ1-3; no definite D call. The CDR3 consists of 15 residues. Germline CDR1 LGHNA, CDR2 YSLEER. V dropped 4 bases and J dropped 2 bases, with 12 bases sitting between them. The CDR3 DNA is TGCGCCAGCAGCCCAGACACGGACGCTGGAAACACCATATATTTT. This sequence encodes CASSPDTDAGNTIYF.

The V call is TRBV27, the J call TRBJ2-7, with D possibly matching TRBD1 (5 bases). This CDR3 is 17 amino acids long. Deletions cut 1 base from V and 0 bases from J, with 16 bases between. Germline loops: CDR1 MNHEY, CDR2 SMNVEV (reference sequence). The CDR3: CASSLLSPAGPSYEQYF. CDR3 sequence (DNA): TGTGCCAGCAGTTTATTAAGCCCCGCAGGGCCCTCCTACGAGCAGTACTTC.